Listed here are 20 T cell receptor beta chains from one sample, sequenced in a study of T cell repertoires in cytomegalovirus infection. From the reads, TCRdb called clonotypes with MiXCR, one entry per CDR3 protein. Of 800,000 to 950,000 distinct CDR3 sequences listed, 30% to 35% are singletons. Their cognate antigens are unknown. Sequencing used cultured CD8+ T cells from PBMCs, obtained from culture after CMV antigen stimulation. The receptor set was obtained from a human donor in good health (CMV status not recorded). Some clones in this sample may be carry-over from other donors' samples.

V usage is TRBV2 and J usage is TRBJ1-2, with D uncertain. Germline loops: CDR1 SNHLY, CDR2 FYNNEI. The V end was cut by 6 bases, the J end by 4 bases, with 21 bases between. CDR3 size: 16 residues. CDR3 protein: CASSRGEGGGVYGYTF. CDR3 nucleotides: TGTGCCAGCAGCCGCGGGGAGGGAGGTGGTGTCTATGGCTACACCTTC.

This clonotype occurred many times. This chain uses TRBV7-2 with TRBJ2-7; TRBD2 matches 8 bases. There are 14 residues in the CDR3. The germline V gene encodes CDR1 SGHTA and CDR2 FQGNSA. V lost 6 bases, J lost 0 bases, and 4 bases stayed unmatched. DNA of the CDR3: TGTGCCAGCAGTCTAGCGGGTCTCTCCTACGAGCAGTACTTC. As protein: CASSLAGLSYEQYF.

The chain combines TRBV20-1 with TRBJ1-2, with D tentatively TRBD1 (6 bases). Germline V gives CDR1 DFQATT, CDR2 SNEGSKA (reference sequence). This CDR3 has 15 residues. V was cut by 1 base and J by 4 bases, with 16 bases left in between. CDR3 coding DNA: TGCAGTGCTAGAGTAAACAGGGATGCCGGCTATGGCTACACCTTC. Its translation is CSARVNRDAGYGYTF.

The V gene is TRBV6-1, the J gene TRBJ2-3; 9 bases are a match to TRBD1. The J segment lost 3 bases and the V segment lost 3 bases, leaving 10 bases of the junction unmatched. The CDR3 has 17 amino acids. Germline loops: CDR1 MNHNS, CDR2 SASEGT. The CDR3 protein is CASSEEQTGGPTDTQYF. The DNA of the CDR3 is TGTGCCAGCAGTGAGGAGCAAACAGGGGGCCCTACAGATACGCAGTATTTT.

This sequence joins TRBV19 and TRBJ1-1; D is perhaps TRBD1 (5 bases). The CDR3 runs 14 residues. V dropped 3 bases and J dropped 0 bases, with 8 bases sitting between them. Germline CDR1 LNHDA, CDR2 SQIVND (reference sequence). The CDR3 is CASSIDSMNTEAFF. CDR3 sequence (DNA): TGTGCCAGTAGTATCGACAGCATGAACACTGAAGCTTTCTTT. Full variable domain (outside the CDR3, taken from reference TRBV19 and TRBJ1-1): DGGITQSPKYLFRKEGQNVTLSCEQNLNHDAMYWYRQDPGQGLRLIYYSQIVNDFQKGDIAEGYSVSREKKESFPLTVTSAQKNPTAFYLCASSIDSMNTEAFFGQGTRLTVV.

The table lists this clonotype with a count of one. The chain uses TRBV10-3 and TRBJ1-1, with 8 bases lining up with TRBD1. V shed 6 bases and J 2 bases; nucleotides not matched to a gene: 5. The CDR3 consists of 14 residues. Germline V gene data show CDR1 as ENHRY and CDR2 as SYGVKD. The DNA for the CDR3 is TGTGCCATCAGCTCAGGGGGCCCTAACACTGAAGCTTTCTTT. Its translation: CAISSGGPNTEAFF.

The chain links TRBV7-9 to TRBJ1-1; TRBD1 is a possible D gene (5 bases). V dropped 1 base and J dropped 12 bases, with 9 bases sitting between them. Germline assignment: CDR1 SEHNR and CDR2 FQNEAQ (reference sequence). This CDR3 has 11 residues. For the CDR3, the DNA is TGTGCCAGCAGCTTAGGGGACGGGCCTTTCTTT. Its protein is CASSLGDGPFF. Complete variable domain (other parts from reference TRBV7-9 and TRBJ1-1): DTGVSQNPRHKITKRGQNVTFRCDPISEHNRLYWYRQTLGQGPEFLTYFQNEAQLEKSRLLSDRFSAERPKGSFSTLEIQRTEQGDSAMYLCASSLGDGPFFGQGTRLTVV.

This clonotype was counted only a few times. The chain uses TRBV6-5 and TRBJ1-5; no clear D gene. The germline CDR1 and CDR2 sequences are MNHEY and SVGAGI. V was trimmed by 2 bases and J by 6 bases, leaving 8 bases between them. This CDR3 contains 13 residues. This CDR3 is CASSYTMSQPQHF. The CDR3 nucleotides read TGTGCCAGCAGTTACACAATGTCTCAGCCCCAGCATTTT.

This clonotype was seen a handful of times. The chain employs TRBV4-1 and TRBJ1-4; D gene ambiguous. There are 15 residues in the CDR3. Per germline, CDR1 MGHRA and CDR2 YSYEKL. The V and J ends lost 2 bases and 5 bases respectively, with 12 bases between them. CDR3 residues: CASSQTFRENEKLFF. The CDR3 DNA follows: TGCGCCAGCAGCCAAACTTTCAGAGAAAATGAAAAACTGTTTTTT.

The rearrangement uses TRBV2 and TRBJ1-5; D unresolved. Germline CDR1 is SNHLY and CDR2 is FYNNEI. The CDR3 runs to 15 residues. The V gene lost 6 bases and the J gene lost 7 bases, with 19 bases spanning the gap. CDR3 in DNA: TGTGCCAGCAGCCCTCAGGTGAGGGTTCCACAGCCCCAGCATTTT. Translating gives CASSPQVRVPQPQHF.

This clonotype was counted a few times. The genes are TRBV10-3 and TRBJ2-1, with D unresolved. Germline CDR1 is ENHRY and CDR2 is SYGVKD. CDR3 length equals 14 residues. V gave up 5 bases and J gave up 7 bases, with 15 bases separating them. CDR3 amino acids: CAISHRVLKNEQFF. The CDR3 nucleotides are TGTGCCATCAGTCATCGGGTTCTAAAAAATGAGCAGTTCTTC.

The J gene is TRBJ1-1, the V gene TRBV6-5; the D is unclear. V was shortened by 4 bases and J by 4 bases, with 13 bases between the two germline ends. Germline lookup yields CDR1 MNHEY and CDR2 SVGAGI. The CDR3 runs to 14 residues. CDR3 DNA sequence: TGTGCCAGCAGTTCCTCCCCTATGGGCACTGAAGCTTTCTTT. It is translated as CASSSSPMGTEAFF.

For this clonotype: One end of the junction is discordant with germline, which a read error may explain. The V gene is TRBV6-1, the J gene TRBJ1-1; D call uncertain. The CDR3 contains 11 residues. Looked up from germline, CDR1 is MNHNS and CDR2 is SASEGT. The CDR3 DNA follows: TGTGCCAGCAAACGGGCCGGGGATTGGGTCTTT. This translates into CASKRAGDWVF.

About this clonotype: A much larger clone differs by one base, so this may be a read error. The chain combines TRBV6-6 with TRBJ1-5; D gene ambiguous. Germline CDR1 and CDR2: MNHNY and SVGAGI (reference sequence). This CDR3 has 14 residues. The CDR3 region is CANSYSQESQPQHF. CDR3 in DNA: TGTGCCAACAGTTACTCGCAGGAGAGTCAGCCCCAGCATTTT.

A few counts support this clonotype. The gene calls are TRBV4-1 and TRBJ2-1; D is unresolved. The germline CDR1 and CDR2 sequences are MGHRA and YSYEKL. The length of the CDR3 is 16 residues. V was shortened by 4 bases and J by 0 bases, with 13 bases between the two germline ends. The CDR3 DNA sequence: TGCGCCAGCAGCCTCCCGGCGGAGAGCTCCTACAATGAGCAGTTCTTC. Its translation: CASSLPAESSYNEQFF.

This clonotype appeared many times. This chain connects TRBV12-3 or TRBV12-4 to TRBJ2-7; D gene ambiguous. CDR3 length: 13 residues. With 5 bases removed from V and 4 bases from J, the gap between germline ends came to 12 bases. The CDR3 region has the DNA TGTGCCAGCAGTCCCTCCTACCCTTACGAGCAGTACTTC. Residues: CASSPSYPYEQYF.

The chain's CDR3 is CASSFLVGASTDTQYF. CDR3 coding DNA: TGTGCCAGCAGCTTCCTTGTAGGTGCCAGCACAGATACGCAGTATTTT. The chain carries TRBV6-5 and TRBJ2-3; D is uncertain. Germline V CDR1 and CDR2: MNHEY, SVGAGI. V was trimmed by 6 bases and J by 0 bases, leaving 16 bases between them. The length of the CDR3 is 16 residues.

The CDR3: CASNDSPMGNQPQHF. In DNA, the CDR3 is TGTGCCAGTAACGACAGCCCTATGGGCAATCAGCCCCAGCATTTT. The chain is built from TRBV19 and TRBJ1-5, with D possibly being TRBD1 (5 bases). Looked up from germline, CDR1 is LNHDA and CDR2 is SQIVND (reference sequence). The V end lost 7 bases, the J end lost 2 bases, and 15 bases lay between the germline ends. The CDR3 has 15 residues. Full variable domain (missing parts from reference TRBV19 and TRBJ1-5): DGGITQSPKYLFRKEGQNVTLSCEQNLNHDAMYWYRQDPGQGLRLIYYSQIVNDFQKGDIAEGYSVSREKKESFPLTVTSAQKNPTAFYLCASNDSPMGNQPQHFGDGTRLSIL.

The V call is TRBV10-3, the J call TRBJ2-3, with D unclear. The CDR3 extends over 12 amino acids. Trimming pared 11 bases from V and 1 base from J, leaving 10 bases between. Germline V gene data show CDR1 as ENHRY and CDR2 as SYGVKD. In DNA, the CDR3 is TGTGCCTCCACAACGGGCACAGATACGCAGTATTTT. Residues: CASTTGTDTQYF.

The chain joins TRBV2 to TRBJ1-2, with 7 nucleotides matching TRBD1. CDR1 is SNHLY, CDR2 FYNNEI, per germline. This CDR3 is built from 14 residues. Germline trimming cut 6 bases from V and 5 bases from J; bases unmatched to any gene: 9. The CDR3 DNA reads TGTGCCAGCAGCCGACAGGGATGGGTTTATGGCTACACCTTC. This translates into CASSRQGWVYGYTF.